A selection of T cell receptor beta chains follows, all from one sample in a study of beta chain features in type 1 diabetes. Here immunoSEQ multiplex PCR was the method, and the copy in TCRdb shows in-frame clones only, minus some. The table includes under 350,000 clones, roughly an eighth detected once. Sequences were obtained from naive CD4+ T cells from blood. The receptors were sampled from a man younger than 40 with type 1 diabetes. Both conserved end residues are trimmed from each CDR3. Each record gives: CDR3 protein, J gene, V gene, D gene, clone size. D genes are given only for firm matches. Some rows have no size entry. The others give once, few or many, or a class for an expanded clone.

SVGPYRPETEAF	TRBJ1-1	TRBV29-1	NA	NA
ASRPGAGGSYNEQF	TRBJ2-1	TRBV5-1	TRBD2	NA
ASSEGAGDNAQPQH	TRBJ1-5	TRBV6-1	NA	few
ASTKPRGGDTGELF	TRBJ2-2	TRBV7-9	TRBD2	few
ASSSPGASTEAF	TRBJ1-1	TRBV28	NA	few
SVSDGDTQY	TRBJ2-3	TRBV29-1	NA	NA
ASNGVSMNTEAF	TRBJ1-1	TRBV28	NA	few
ASTTNLAGTGTSGSREF	TRBJ2-1	TRBV2	TRBD2	NA
ASSISGSGENIQY	TRBJ2-4	TRBV5-1	TRBD2	NA
ATGTGYGELF	TRBJ2-2	TRBV2	TRBD1	NA
ASSLAGQGKLF	TRBJ1-4	TRBV7-8	TRBD1	few
ASSDPTSGGSETQY	TRBJ2-5	TRBV5-4	TRBD2	few
ATSSFRETEQF	TRBJ2-1	TRBV15	NA	NA
ASFSPGTGGGNEQF	TRBJ2-1	TRBV27	TRBD2	NA
ASSVRSTGELF	TRBJ2-2	TRBV9	NA	NA
ATEGIRLKDEQF	TRBJ2-1	TRBV28	NA	NA
ASSEGVRQETQY	TRBJ2-5	TRBV5-1	NA	NA
ASSLWTGGNQPQH	TRBJ1-5	TRBV27	TRBD1	NA
ASSAGQGTQSTDTQY	TRBJ2-3	TRBV9	TRBD1	few
ASSSAGGVNTEAF	TRBJ1-1	TRBV5-1	NA	NA
ASSPGQNLEKLF	TRBJ1-4	TRBV5-4	TRBD1	NA
SVQPSGSGANVLT	TRBJ2-6	TRBV29-1	NA	NA
ASSQGNSGSTDTQY	TRBJ2-3	TRBV4-3	TRBD2	few
ASSRDLGQEETQY	TRBJ2-5	TRBV2	TRBD1	NA
ASSSDRGSEQF	TRBJ2-1	TRBV11-1	TRBD1	NA
ASRTGFDQPQH	TRBJ1-5	TRBV27	TRBD1	NA
ASSPGLASNEQF	TRBJ2-1	TRBV14	TRBD2	NA